Listed here are 26 T cell receptor beta chains from one sample, sequenced in a study of CD8 T cells in ankylosing spondylitis. The study, taken as a whole, reports: It appeared that ankylosing spondylitis blood was characterized by a TCR beta motif of roughly 8 highly homologous variants.

These receptors' antigens are unknown. TCRdb processed the 5' RACE reads anew with MiXCR; each CDR3 protein has one entry. The sample has more than 400,000 distinct CDR3 sequences, roughly 5.2% seen once; the top ten hold around 3.6%. The sequenced material came from blood, either unsorted or a sorted T cell fraction (not recorded which). These receptors came from a male donor with ankylosing spondylitis.

This chain connects TRBV28 to TRBJ1-3; D possibly corresponds to TRBD1 (5 bases). Trimming shortened V by 3 bases and J by 8 bases, and 20 bases separated the two germline ends. Germline-derived CDR1 and CDR2 are MDHEN and SYDVKM. The CDR3 spans 16 residues. CDR3 DNA: TGTGCCAGCAGTTTCCCCCTCCAGGGTAGTCTCGACACCATATATTTT. It is translated as CASSFPLQGSLDTIYF. Filled out from reference TRBV28 and TRBJ1-3, the complete variable domain reads DVKVTQSSRYLVKRTGEKVFLECVQDMDHENMFWYRQDPGLGLRLIYFSYDVKMKEKGDIPEGYSVSREKKERFSLILESASTNQTSMYLCASSFPLQGSLDTIYFGEGSWLTVV.

This chain connects TRBV20-1 to TRBJ2-1; D is unclear. Germline CDR1 DFQATT, CDR2 SNEGSKA (reference sequence). V was pared by 5 bases and J by 4 bases, with 9 bases between. The CDR3 runs 12 residues. CDR3 coding DNA: TGCAGTGCTCCCCGTAATTACAATGAGCAGTTCTTC. The encoded protein is CSAPRNYNEQFF.

This clonotype was seen many times. The rearrangement uses TRBV7-9 and TRBJ1-2; no clear D gene. The CDR3 consists of 13 residues. Germline lookup yields CDR1 SEHNR and CDR2 FQNEAQ (reference sequence). V gave up 6 bases and J gave up 6 bases, with 14 bases separating them. The DNA of the CDR3 is TGTGCCAGCAGTTACTACCCCGCGCATGGCTACACCTTC. Translated: CASSYYPAHGYTF.

This clonotype came up a few times. The chain has TRBV18 and TRBJ2-7; 7 positions agree with TRBD2. V was clipped by 2 bases and J by 7 bases; unmatched bases: 2. The CDR3 extends over 12 amino acids. Germline CDR1 KGHSH, CDR2 LQKENI. The CDR3 loop reads CASSPAGDEQYF. In DNA form, the CDR3 reads TGTGCCAGCTCACCAGCGGGGGATGAGCAGTACTTC.

This clonotype was counted many times. The V gene is TRBV3-1, the J gene TRBJ1-5; TRBD1 is a possible D gene (6 bases). V shed 1 base and J shed 6 bases, with 7 bases lying between them. Per the germline V gene, CDR1 is LGHDT and CDR2 is YNNKEL (reference sequence). The CDR3 contains 13 residues. CDR3 nucleotides: TGTGCCAGCAGCCAAGGACAGGTTCAGCCCCAGCATTTT. Amino acid sequence: CASSQGQVQPQHF. The full variable domain, with the rest looked up from reference TRBV3-1 and TRBJ1-5, is DTAVSQTPKYLVTQMGNDKSIKCEQNLGHDTMYWYKQDSKKFLKIMFSYNNKELIINETVPNRFSPKSPDKAHLNLHINSLELGDSAVYFCASSQGQVQPQHFGDGTRLSIL.

This clonotype was observed many times. The chain links TRBV12-3 or TRBV12-4 to TRBJ2-1, with 10 bases fitting TRBD2. This CDR3 region has 14 residues. Losses at the gene ends were 7 bases for V and 7 bases for J; bases not matched to a gene: 7. CDR3: CASTIAGGRNEQFF. DNA of the CDR3: TGTGCCAGCACCATAGCGGGAGGAAGAAATGAGCAGTTCTTC.

The chain couples TRBV15 to TRBJ2-3; 11 bases match TRBD2. Germline loops: CDR1 LNHNV, CDR2 YYDKDF (reference sequence). The J segment lost 4 bases and the V segment lost 0 bases, leaving 0 bases of the junction unmatched. CDR3 length: 15 amino acids. In DNA, the CDR3 is TGTGCCACCAGCAGAGATAGCGGGGGGGCAGATACGCAGTATTTT. Its protein product is CATSRDSGGADTQYF. Full variable domain (outside the CDR3, taken from reference TRBV15 and TRBJ2-3): DAMVIQNPRYQVTQFGKPVTLSCSQTLNHNVMYWYQQKSSQAPKLLFHYYDKDFNNEADTPDNFQSRRPNTSFCFLDIRSPGLGDTAMYLCATSRDSGGADTQYFGPGTRLTVL.

This clonotype was observed at least ten times. This chain connects TRBV10-3 to TRBJ1-4; no firm D call. The CDR3 consists of 14 residues. V was shortened by 0 bases and J by 8 bases, with 10 bases between the two germline ends. The germline gives CDR1 ENHRY, CDR2 SYGVKD. The CDR3 DNA follows: TGTGCCATCAGTGAGTCCCTGGGCCGGGAAAAACTGTTTTTT. Its translation: CAISESLGREKLFF.

This clonotype was observed many times. The chain couples TRBV7-6 to TRBJ1-5; D remains ambiguous. Germline loops: CDR1 SGHVS, CDR2 FNYEAQ. The CDR3 sequence is 13 residues long. V lost 3 bases, J lost 4 bases, and 7 bases lay in between. CDR3 amino acids: CASSFTINQPQHF. Here the CDR3 DNA reads TGTGCCAGCAGCTTCACGATAAATCAGCCCCAGCATTTT.

This clonotype was seen a few times. The rearrangement links TRBV20-1 to TRBJ2-2; 10 bases line up with TRBD1. The CDR3 totals 12 residues. V was clipped by 5 bases and J by 7 bases; unmatched bases: 1. Per the germline V gene, CDR1 is DFQATT and CDR2 is SNEGSKA (reference sequence). The CDR3 nucleotides are TGCAGTGCTGGACAGGGGGACGGGGAGCTGTTTTTT. The encoded protein is CSAGQGDGELFF.

The chain links TRBV30 to TRBJ2-3; D perhaps matches TRBD2 (6 bases). The CDR3 has 16 residues. Per germline, CDR1 GTSNPN and CDR2 SVGIG (reference sequence). The ends were cut back, 2 bases at V and 1 base at J, with 16 bases in the middle. CDR3 residues: CAWSFIAVAGTDTQYF. CDR3 DNA: TGTGCCTGGAGTTTCATAGCGGTCGCTGGCACAGATACGCAGTATTTT.

This clonotype was counted many times. V gene TRBV7-2 combines with J gene TRBJ1-2, with 7 bases lining up with TRBD1. Germline V CDR1 and CDR2: SGHTA, FQGNSA. V was clipped by 5 bases and J by 2 bases; unmatched bases: 8. There are 15 residues in the CDR3. Here the CDR3 DNA reads TGTGCCAGCAGCCCGAGACAGGGAGCAAACTATGGCTACACCTTC. Translated, it gives CASSPRQGANYGYTF.

This clonotype was seen many times. The rearrangement joins TRBV29-1 to TRBJ2-1; 8 nucleotides align to TRBD2. After removal of 3 bases from V and 10 bases from J, the junction contained 11 bases not matched to a gene. Germline-derived CDR1 and CDR2 are SQVTM and ANQGSEA. This CDR3 contains 14 residues. In DNA form, the CDR3 reads TGCAGCGTTGAGGCCCCCGGGAGGGTGGGAGAGCAGTTCTTC. Amino acid sequence: CSVEAPGRVGEQFF.

This clonotype has a count of ten or more. The chain recombines TRBV5-1 with TRBJ1-5; D gene unclear. There are 14 residues in the CDR3. V dropped 7 bases and J dropped 3 bases, with 14 bases sitting between them. The germline CDR1 and CDR2 sequences are SGHRS and YFSETQ. CDR3 DNA: TGCGCCAGCGCCCCCGACCGGTACAATCAGCCCCAGCATTTT. It specifies CASAPDRYNQPQHF. Full variable domain (remainder filled in from reference TRBV5-1 and TRBJ1-5): KAGVTQTPRYLIKTRGQQVTLSCSPISGHRSVSWYQQTPGQGLQFLFEYFSETQRNKGNFPGRFSGRQFSNSRSEMNVSTLELGDSALYLCASAPDRYNQPQHFGDGTRLSIL.

This clonotype was seen ten or more times. The rearrangement joins TRBV20-1 to TRBJ2-7; TRBD1 or TRBD2 may be the D gene (6 bases each). The V end lost 2 bases, the J end lost 5 bases, and 13 bases lay between the germline ends. There are 13 residues in the CDR3. Germline loops: CDR1 DFQATT, CDR2 SNEGSKA (reference sequence). The CDR3 loop is CSARWGAYDEQYF. For the CDR3, the DNA is TGCAGTGCTAGATGGGGGGCGTACGACGAGCAGTACTTC.

There are a few counts of this clonotype. The chain recombines TRBV12-5 with TRBJ1-1; possibly TRBD1 for D (6 bases). Germline V gene sequence: CDR1 LGHNT, CDR2 FRNRAP. V shed 2 bases and J shed 8 bases, with 15 bases lying between them. This CDR3 comprises 14 residues. The CDR3 DNA sequence: TGTGCTAGTGGTTTGTCCCGCACAGGGAAGGAAGCTTTCTTT. Translation gives CASGLSRTGKEAFF.

The table lists this clonotype with many counts. A clone one base away is much larger, so this may be a read error. V and J are TRBV21-1 and TRBJ1-2. TRBV21-1 is a recognized pseudogene. The CDR3 is 11 amino acids. The CDR3 here is CASSNGYGYTF. DNA of the CDR3: TGTGCCAGCAGCAACGGCTATGGCTACACCTTC.

This clonotype was picked up many times. This chain joins TRBV4-3 and TRBJ1-1; D is possibly TRBD1 (5 bases). Germline loops: CDR1 LGHNA, CDR2 YSLEER. Between the trimmed V and J ends, which lost 0 bases and 1 base, there was a span of 9 bases. CDR3 length equals 15 residues. In nucleotides, the CDR3 is TGCGCCAGCAGCCAAGATTGGAGGGGGAACACTGAAGCTTTCTTT. Translation gives CASSQDWRGNTEAFF.

This clonotype was recorded many times. This chain connects TRBV12-3 or TRBV12-4 to TRBJ2-7; 12 nucleotides line up with TRBD1. This CDR3 region has 14 residues. The ends lost 8 bases at V and 5 bases at J; junction bases unmatched: 7. The CDR3 DNA is TGTGCCAGCCGCGGGACAGGGGGCAACCACGAGCAGTACTTC. It is translated as CASRGTGGNHEQYF.

The chain recombines TRBV18 with TRBJ2-2; TRBD1 matches 8 bases. V gave up 6 bases and J gave up 1 base; unmatched junction bases: 4. Germline CDR1 reads KGHSH; CDR2 reads LQKENI. CDR3 length equals 15 residues. The CDR3 bases are TGTGCCAGCTCGACAGGGGCATGGAACACCGGGGAGCTGTTTTTT. Translated, it gives CASSTGAWNTGELFF.

Ten or more counts support this clonotype. V is TRBV4-3 and J is TRBJ1-3; possibly TRBD1 for D (5 bases). The V gene's germline CDR1 is LGHNA and CDR2 YSLEER. The germline V and J ends were trimmed by 1 base and 0 bases, with 7 bases remaining between them. The CDR3 is 15 residues long. The CDR3 protein is CASSQAGFSGNTIYF. CDR3 coding DNA: TGCGCCAGCAGCCAAGCAGGGTTCTCTGGAAACACCATATATTTT.

This clonotype was found many times. The gene calls are TRBV12-3 or TRBV12-4 and TRBJ2-5; 8 nucleotides match TRBD1. The junction had 5 bases not matched to a gene; V was cut back by 4 bases and J by 4 bases. The CDR3 totals 14 residues. The CDR3: CASSSQGAGETQYF. CDR3 nucleotides: TGTGCCAGCAGTTCGCAGGGGGCGGGAGAGACCCAGTACTTC.

Many counts were recorded for this clonotype. This rearrangement joins TRBV12-3 or TRBV12-4 to TRBJ2-2; either TRBD1 or TRBD2 may fit D (5 bases each). The CDR3 runs 12 residues. V was pared by 7 bases and J by 6 bases, with 9 bases between. CDR3 region: CASTGDAGELFF. CDR3 DNA: TGTGCCAGCACCGGGGACGCCGGGGAGCTGTTTTTT.

This clonotype came up many times. The chain couples TRBV11-2 to TRBJ2-1; tentative D call: TRBD1 (7 bases). The CDR3 has 12 residues. CDR1 is SGHAT, CDR2 FQNNGV, per germline. Trimming took off 7 bases at V and 10 bases at J, with 14 bases between the two ends. CDR3 in amino acids: CASNLQGGEQFF. For the CDR3, the DNA is TGTGCCAGCAATCTGCAGGGGGGAGAGCAGTTCTTC.

This clonotype was found many times. The V gene is TRBV11-2, the J gene TRBJ2-7; 8 nucleotides align to TRBD1. Germline CDR1 and CDR2: SGHAT and FQNNGV. The CDR3 extends over 17 amino acids. After removal of 5 bases from V and 2 bases from J, the junction contained 14 bases not matched to a gene. The CDR3 DNA sequence: TGTGCCAGCAGCCCCCCGACGGGGACAGGTGCGCCCTACGAGCAGTACTTC. This translates into CASSPPTGTGAPYEQYF. The complete variable domain, with remaining parts taken from reference TRBV11-2 and TRBJ2-7, reads EAGVAQSPRYKIIEKRQSVAFWCNPISGHATLYWYQQILGQGPKLLIQFQNNGVVDDSQLPKDRFSAERLKGVDSTLKIQPAKLEDSAVYLCASSPPTGTGAPYEQYFGPGTRLTVT.

This clonotype was seen a handful of times. This chain links TRBV20-1 with TRBJ2-3; the D gene is possibly TRBD2 (6 bases). The CDR3 runs 16 residues. The V gene lost 2 bases and the J gene lost 5 bases, with 20 bases spanning the gap. Germline-derived CDR1 and CDR2 are DFQATT and SNEGSKA (reference sequence). The CDR3 coding sequence is TGCAGTGCTAGACTCGACATCCTAGCGCTGGTAGATACGCAGTATTTT. Its translation is CSARLDILALVDTQYF.